The clone carrying this TCR beta chain was detected ten times or more. The target antigen is unknown. This specimen comes from a study of regulatory T cells in long-lasting Graves disease. At the level of the study: The term persistent Graves' disease signified upward of 5 years on antithyroid drugs with positive TSH receptor antibodies.

The CDR3 covers 14 residues. Trimming removed 1 base at V and 4 bases at J, with 13 bases between. CDR1 DFQATT and CDR2 SNEGSKA come from the germline V gene (reference sequence). Indicated time point: persistent/refractory GD, antithyroid drugs over 5 years with positive TRAb. From PBMCs, RNA was extracted and then used to make the TCR library. From each patient, roughly 10 milliliters of peripheral blood was drawn and collected into an EDTA anticoagulant tube. Both iRepertoire HTBI primers and Arm-PCR of CDR3 regions were used to build the TCR beta libraries. TCRdb processed the multiplex PCR reads anew with MiXCR; each CDR3 protein has one entry. The sample holds a few hundred thousand distinct CDR3 sequences, about 20% seen once. Overall study findings and caveats: Repertoires from persistent disease leaned toward TRBV28, TRBJ1-2 and TRBJ2-5. Examination was confined to peripheral blood, excluding thyroid tissue.

Sample: peripheral blood mononuclear cells (PBMCs), taken when the disease was refractory, from a patient treated with antithyroid drugs. This receptor was taken from a female donor with Graves disease. The V call is TRBV20-1, the J call TRBJ1-2; the D gene is possibly TRBD1 (6 bases). In DNA, the CDR3 is TGCAGTGCTAGAGGTCGACAGGAGGGCTATGGCTACACCTTC. It yields the protein CSARGRQEGYGYTF.